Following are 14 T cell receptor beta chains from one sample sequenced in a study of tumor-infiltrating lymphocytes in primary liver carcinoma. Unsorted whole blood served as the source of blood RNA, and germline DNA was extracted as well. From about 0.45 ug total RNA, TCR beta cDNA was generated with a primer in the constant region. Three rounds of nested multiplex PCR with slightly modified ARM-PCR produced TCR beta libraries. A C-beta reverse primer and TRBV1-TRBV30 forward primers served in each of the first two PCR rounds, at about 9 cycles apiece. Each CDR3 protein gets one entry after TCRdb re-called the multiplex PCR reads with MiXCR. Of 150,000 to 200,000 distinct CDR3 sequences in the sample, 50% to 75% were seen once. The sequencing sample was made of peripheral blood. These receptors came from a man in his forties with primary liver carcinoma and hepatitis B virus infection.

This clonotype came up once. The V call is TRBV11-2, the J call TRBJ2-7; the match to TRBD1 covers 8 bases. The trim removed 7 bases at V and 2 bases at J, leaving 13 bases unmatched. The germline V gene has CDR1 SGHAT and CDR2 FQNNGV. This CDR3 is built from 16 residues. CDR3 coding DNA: TGTGCCAGCAACGCCATCCGCCGACAGGGGACCTACGAGCAGTACTTC. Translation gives CASNAIRRQGTYEQYF.

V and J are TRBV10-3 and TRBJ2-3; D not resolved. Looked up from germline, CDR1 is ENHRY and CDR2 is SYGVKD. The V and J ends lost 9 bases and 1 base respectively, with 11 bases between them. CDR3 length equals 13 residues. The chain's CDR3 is CAILAAGTDTQYF. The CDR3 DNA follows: TGTGCCATACTTGCGGCGGGCACAGATACGCAGTATTTT.

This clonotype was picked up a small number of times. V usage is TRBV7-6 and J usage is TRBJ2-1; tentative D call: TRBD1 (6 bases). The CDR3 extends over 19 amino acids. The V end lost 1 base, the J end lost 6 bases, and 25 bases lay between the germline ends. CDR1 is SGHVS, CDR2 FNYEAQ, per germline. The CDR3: CASSLEAQGWGPLFNEQFF. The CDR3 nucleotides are TGTGCCAGCAGCTTAGAGGCGCAGGGCTGGGGGCCGTTGTTCAATGAGCAGTTCTTC.

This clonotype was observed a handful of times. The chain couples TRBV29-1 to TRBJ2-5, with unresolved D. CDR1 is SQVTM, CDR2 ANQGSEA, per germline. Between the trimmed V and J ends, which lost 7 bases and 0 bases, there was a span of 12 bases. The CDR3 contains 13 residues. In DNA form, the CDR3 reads TGCAGCGCCCCCGCCCTGTACCAAGAGACCCAGTACTTC. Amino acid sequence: CSAPALYQETQYF.

CDR3 protein: CASSQVGLAERNEQYF. Written as DNA, the CDR3 is TGCGCCAGCAGCCAAGTGGGACTAGCGGAGAGAAACGAGCAGTACTTC. This rearrangement joins TRBV4-1 to TRBJ2-7, with 11 bases lining up with TRBD2. V lost 1 base to trimming and J lost 5 bases; unmatched junction nucleotides: 7. In germline, CDR1 is MGHRA, CDR2 YSYEKL. The CDR3 contains 16 residues.

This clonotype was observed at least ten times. The CDR3 DNA reads as TGCAGCGTTGAAGATCGTAGCACAGATACGCAGTATTTT. Translating gives CSVEDRSTDTQYF. The chain employs TRBV29-1 and TRBJ2-3; D not certain. Per the germline V gene, CDR1 is SQVTM and CDR2 is ANQGSEA. V was cut by 0 bases and J by 0 bases, with 4 bases left in between. CDR3 length equals 13 residues.

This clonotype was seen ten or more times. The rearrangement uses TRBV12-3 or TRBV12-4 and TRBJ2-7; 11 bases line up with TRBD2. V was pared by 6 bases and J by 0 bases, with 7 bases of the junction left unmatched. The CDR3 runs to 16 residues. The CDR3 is CASRGETSGGSYEQYF. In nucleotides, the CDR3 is TGTGCCAGCAGGGGGGAAACTAGCGGGGGCTCCTACGAGCAGTACTTC.

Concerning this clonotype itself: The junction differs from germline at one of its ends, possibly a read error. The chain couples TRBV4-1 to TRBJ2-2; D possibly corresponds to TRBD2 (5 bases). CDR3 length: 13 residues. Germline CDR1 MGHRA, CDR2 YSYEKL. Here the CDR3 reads CVSSVGLSGELFF. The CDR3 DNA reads TGCGTCAGCAGCGTTGGACTGTCCGGGGAGCTGTTTTTT.

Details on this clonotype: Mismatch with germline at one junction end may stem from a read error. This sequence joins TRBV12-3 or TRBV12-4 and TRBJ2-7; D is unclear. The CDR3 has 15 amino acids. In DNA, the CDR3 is TGTGTCAGCAGTAGACCGGACCCTTGGGTCTACGAGCAGTACTTC. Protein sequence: CVSSRPDPWVYEQYF.

As DNA, the CDR3 is TGTGCCAGCAGGACTACGGGAGGGTACGCCTATGGCTACACCTTC. It codes for CASRTTGGYAYGYTF. V and J are TRBV6-5 and TRBJ1-2; D remains ambiguous. V was pared by 6 bases and J by 4 bases, with 18 bases between. From germline, CDR1 is MNHEY and CDR2 SVGAGI. The CDR3 has 15 residues.

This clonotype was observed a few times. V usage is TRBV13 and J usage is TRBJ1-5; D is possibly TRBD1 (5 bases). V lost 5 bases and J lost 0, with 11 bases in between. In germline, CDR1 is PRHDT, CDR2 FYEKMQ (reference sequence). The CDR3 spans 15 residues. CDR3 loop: CASSPGGDSNQPQHF. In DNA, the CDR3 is TGTGCCAGCAGCCCCGGGGGGGATAGCAATCAGCCCCAGCATTTT.

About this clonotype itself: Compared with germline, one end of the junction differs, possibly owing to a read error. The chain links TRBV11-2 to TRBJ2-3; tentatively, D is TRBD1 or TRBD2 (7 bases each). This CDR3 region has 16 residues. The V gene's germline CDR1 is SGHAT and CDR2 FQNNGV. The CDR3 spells CTSSSGGLPGTDTQYF. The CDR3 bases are TGTACCAGCAGCTCAGGGGGACTACCGGGCACAGATACGCAGTATTTT.

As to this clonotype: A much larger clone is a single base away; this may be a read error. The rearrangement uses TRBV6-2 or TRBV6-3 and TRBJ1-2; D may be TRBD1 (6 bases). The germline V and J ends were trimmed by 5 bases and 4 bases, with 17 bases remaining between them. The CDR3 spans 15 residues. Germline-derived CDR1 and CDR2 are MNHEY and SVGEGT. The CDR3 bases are TGTGCCAGCAGTCGTTCGGGACACAAGACCTATGGCTACACCTTC. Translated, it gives CASSRSGHKTYGYTF.

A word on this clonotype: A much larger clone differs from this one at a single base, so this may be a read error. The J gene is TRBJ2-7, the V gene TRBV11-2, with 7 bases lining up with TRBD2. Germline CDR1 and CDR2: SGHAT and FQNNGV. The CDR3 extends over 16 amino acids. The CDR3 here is CTSSLDFGGSSYEQYF. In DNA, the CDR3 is TGTACCAGCAGCTTAGATTTTGGCGGGAGCTCCTACGAGCAGTACTTC.